This is a list of T cell receptor beta chains from one sample in a study of cytomegalovirus exposure and HLA in healthy donors. The data were produced by immunoSEQ multiplex PCR, yet TCRdb's version contains in-frame clones alone and is incomplete. The sample shows under 150,000 clones, approximately 80% of them seen only once. Specimen: PBMCs. All receptors derive from a woman aged 45-60 years in good health and CMV-seropositive. CDR3s include the opening cysteine and the closing phenylalanine or tryptophan. D genes are given only for firm matches. Clone size is shown for a subset of rows, as once, few, many or a class of expanded clone.

abundance,len,d_gene,v_gene,j_gene,CDR3aa,CDR3nt
.,15,TRBD2,TRBV6-1,TRBJ2-5,CAGGGRGAYQETQYF,TGTGCCGGGGGCGGGCGGGGGGCCTACCAAGAGACCCAGTACTTC
few,15,TRBD1,TRBV9,TRBJ2-1,CASSVSRGLDNEQFF,TGTGCCAGCAGCGTAAGCAGGGGGCTCGACAATGAGCAGTTCTTC
few,14,TRBD2,TRBV28,TRBJ2-7,CASRTSGGAGEQYF,TGTGCCAGCCGGACTAGCGGGGGGGCGGGAGAGCAGTACTTC
once,16,.,TRBV30,TRBJ1-1,CAWSVPRDLMNTEAFF,TGTGCCTGGAGTGTACCCAGGGATCTTATGAACACTGAAGCTTTCTTT
.,15,.,TRBV14,TRBJ1-3,CASSQIRGTGNTIYF,TGTGCCAGCAGCCAAATCCGGGGAACTGGAAACACCATATATTTT
.,13,.,TRBV30,TRBJ2-1,CAWSGSRGNEQFF,TGTGCCTGGAGTGGCAGTAGGGGCAATGAGCAGTTCTTC
.,14,.,TRBV7-8,TRBJ2-1,CASSLESSYNEQFF,TGTGCCAGCAGCTTAGAGAGCTCCTACAATGAGCAGTTCTTC
.,14,.,TRBV7-6,TRBJ1-2,CASSLSGRDNGYTF,TGTGCCAGCAGCTTAAGTGGCAGGGATAATGGCTACACCTTC
.,15,.,TRBV5-1,TRBJ2-1,CASSLAVGPYNEQFF,TGCGCCAGCAGCCTGGCGGTGGGCCCGTACAATGAGCAGTTCTTC
.,14,.,TRBV5-6,TRBJ1-2,CASSYGRVNYGYTF,TGTGCCAGCAGCTATGGGCGGGTTAACTATGGCTACACCTTC
.,16,TRBD1,TRBV7-6,TRBJ1-1,CASSLTGTGQHRRAFF,TGTGCCAGCAGCTTAACCGGGACAGGGCAGCATCGTCGAGCTTTCTTT
.,13,.,TRBV14,TRBJ1-6,CASSQGAGPIRDF,TGTGCCAGCAGCCAAGGGGCAGGGCCGATTCGAGACTTT
.,18,TRBD2,TRBV4-2,TRBJ2-3,CASSQALPSSGGLDTQYF,TGTGCCAGCAGCCAAGCTCTCCCCTCTAGCGGGGGATTAGATACGCAGTATTTT
few,15,TRBD1,TRBV6-5,TRBJ1-6,CASSSTGDRNSPLHF,TGTGCCAGCAGTTCAACAGGGGATCGGAATTCACCCCTCCACTTT
.,14,.,TRBV28,TRBJ2-1,CASRPGTAGNEQFF,TGTGCCAGCAGGCCCGGGACTGCGGGGAATGAGCAGTTCTTC
.,13,.,TRBV6-5,TRBJ2-1,CASSYRENNEQFF,TGTGCCAGCAGTTATCGGGAAAACAATGAGCAGTTCTTC
few,15,.,TRBV9,TRBJ1-6,CASSQGEAYNSPLHF,TGTGCCAGCAGCCAAGGTGAGGCCTATAATTCACCCCTCCACTTT
.,16,.,TRBV6-1,TRBJ1-6,CASSESMGGYNSPLHF,TGTGCCAGCAGTGAATCTATGGGAGGGTATAATTCACCCCTCCACTTT
few,13,.,TRBV5-4,TRBJ1-1,CASSLDRNTEAFF,TGTGCCAGCAGCCTTGACAGAAACACTGAAGCTTTCTTT
.,14,.,TRBV5-4,TRBJ1-6,CASRLDLGNSPLHF,TGTGCCAGCAGATTGGACCTAGGCAATTCACCCCTCCACTTT
.,14,TRBD2,TRBV28,TRBJ2-1,CASKLAGRSNEQFF,TGTGCCAGCAAACTAGCGGGGCGGTCCAATGAGCAGTTCTTC
.,14,TRBD1,TRBV5-1,TRBJ2-3,CASSSGQGTDTQYF,TGCGCCAGCAGCTCAGGACAGGGCACAGATACGCAGTATTTT
.,12,.,TRBV7-7,TRBJ2-5,CASSPTSGDQYF,TGTGCTAGCAGCCCTACGTCCGGGGACCAGTACTTC
.,14,TRBD1,TRBV18,TRBJ2-7,CASSNRDRDYEQYF,TGTGCCAGCTCAAACCGGGACAGGGACTACGAGCAGTACTTC
.,18,.,TRBV7-9,TRBJ2-6,CASSLASRAYSGANVLTF,TGTGCCAGCAGCTTAGCGTCCAGGGCCTACTCTGGGGCCAACGTCCTGACTTTC
.,15,.,TRBV6-5,TRBJ1-1,CASSYSLTVPTEAFF,TGTGCCAGCAGTTACTCCCTGACAGTTCCCACTGAAGCTTTCTTT
.,14,.,TRBV7-2,TRBJ2-5,CASSPSISEETQYF,TGTGCCAGCAGCCCAAGTATTAGTGAGGAGACCCAGTACTTC